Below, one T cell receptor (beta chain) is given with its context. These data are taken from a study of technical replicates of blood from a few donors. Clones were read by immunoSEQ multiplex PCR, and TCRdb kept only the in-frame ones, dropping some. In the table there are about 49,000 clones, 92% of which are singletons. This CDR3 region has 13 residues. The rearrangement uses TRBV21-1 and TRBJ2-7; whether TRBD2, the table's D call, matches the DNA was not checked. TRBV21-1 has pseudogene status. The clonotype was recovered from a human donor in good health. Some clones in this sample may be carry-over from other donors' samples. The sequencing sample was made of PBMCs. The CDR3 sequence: CASRPGSPYEQYF. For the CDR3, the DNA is TGTGCCAGCCGACCCGGGAGTCCCTACGAGCAGTACTTC.